Each of the 16 T cell receptor beta chains below was sequenced from the same sample in a study of T cells of healthy individuals. TCRdb reanalysed the 5' RACE reads using MiXCR and keeps one entry per CDR3 protein. The repertoire consists of 100,000 or so distinct CDR3 sequences, with approximately 15% occurring once and the leading ten covering about 6%. The receptors were gathered from a human donor in good health.

The V gene is TRBV28, the J gene TRBJ2-1; 7 bases are shared with TRBD2. From germline, CDR1 is MDHEN and CDR2 SYDVKM. V lost 9 bases, J lost 1 base, and 9 bases stayed unmatched. There are 15 residues in the CDR3. The CDR3 here is CASAPAGDSYNEQFF. The CDR3 DNA is TGTGCCAGTGCGCCGGCGGGAGATTCCTACAATGAGCAGTTCTTC.

This clonotype was detected only a few times. The genes are TRBV12-3 or TRBV12-4 and TRBJ2-3; possible D gene TRBD2, 6 bases. The germline V and J ends were trimmed by 3 bases and 2 bases, with 15 bases remaining between them. The length of the CDR3 is 16 residues. The CDR3 DNA reads TGTGCCAGCAGTTTTGTTAGCGGTGGCCTCACAGATACGCAGTATTTT. Protein: CASSFVSGGLTDTQYF.

The rearrangement joins TRBV12-3 or TRBV12-4 to TRBJ1-4, with no clear D. The CDR3 runs to 15 residues. V shed 5 bases and J shed 4 bases, with 14 bases lying between them. The CDR3 here is CASSPPGVFNEKLFF. The CDR3 nucleotides are TGTGCCAGCAGTCCCCCCGGAGTTTTTAATGAAAAACTGTTTTTT.

This clonotype was observed a few times. The junction departs from the called germline gene at one end, perhaps through a read error. V is TRBV3-1 and J is TRBJ1-6, with D unresolved. The CDR3 runs 15 residues. CDR1 and CDR2 from the germline V gene are LGHDT and YNNKEL (reference sequence). This CDR3 is CASSRDGINNSPLHF. Written as DNA, the CDR3 is TGTGCCAGTAGCCGAGACGGAATAAATAATTCACCCCTCCACTTT.

The chain has TRBV10-3 and TRBJ1-6, with 8 bases matching TRBD1. Germline V gives CDR1 ENHRY, CDR2 SYGVKD. The CDR3 is made up of 14 amino acids. J lost 10 bases, V lost 8 bases, and 10 bases had no gene match. The DNA of the CDR3 is TGTGCCATCCAAAGGACAGGGCGGAACTCACCCCTCCACTTT. Translated, it gives CAIQRTGRNSPLHF.

This clonotype has a count of ten or more. The chain carries TRBV23-1 and TRBJ1-5; D not resolved. TRBV23-1 is an ORF, and what it does is uncertain. This CDR3 has 16 amino acids. Trimming shortened V by 1 base and J by 2 bases, and 12 bases separated the two germline ends. The CDR3 here is CASSQLRSGCNQPQHF. The DNA for the CDR3 is TGCGCCAGCAGTCAATTGCGCTCGGGGTGCAATCAGCCCCAGCATTTT.

This clonotype was seen many times. The chain links TRBV6-4 to TRBJ2-2; tentative D call: TRBD2 (5 bases). Trimming pared 0 bases from V and 4 bases from J, leaving 9 bases between. The CDR3 loop spans 15 amino acids. The germline V gene has CDR1 MRHNA and CDR2 SNTAGT. The CDR3 spells CASSDSRETTGELFF. In DNA form, the CDR3 reads TGTGCCAGCAGTGACTCAAGGGAGACCACCGGGGAGCTGTTTTTT.

In this sample, this clonotype turned up many times. The chain has TRBV7-9 and TRBJ2-7, with 11 nucleotides matching TRBD2. The ends lost 3 bases at V and 5 bases at J; junction bases unmatched: 6. Germline assignment: CDR1 SEHNR and CDR2 FQNEAQ (reference sequence). The CDR3 spans 15 residues. CDR3 coding DNA: TGTGCCAGCAGCTTGGAGGGACTAGCGGCCCACGAGCAGTACTTC. Encoded protein: CASSLEGLAAHEQYF.

The J gene is TRBJ1-6, the V gene TRBV28; perhaps TRBD1 as D (6 bases). V lost 8 bases and J lost 4, with 15 bases in between. The germline V gene has CDR1 MDHEN and CDR2 SYDVKM. The CDR3 has 15 residues. In DNA form, the CDR3 reads TGTGCCAGCCGCTTCGGGACACTTTATAATTCACCCCTCCACTTT. Protein product: CASRFGTLYNSPLHF.

This clonotype was seen only a few times. The V gene is TRBV20-1, the J gene TRBJ2-1; D gene ambiguous. Germline CDR1 is DFQATT and CDR2 is SNEGSKA (reference sequence). The CDR3 has 11 amino acids. The V and J ends lost 5 bases and 4 bases respectively, with 6 bases between them. The CDR3 coding sequence is TGCAGTGCTTCGCAGTACAATGAGCAGTTCTTC. Its translation: CSASQYNEQFF.

The gene calls are TRBV20-1 and TRBJ2-5; TRBD2 agrees at 7 bases. V dropped 2 bases and J dropped 2; count of bases not matched to a gene: 2. Germline loops: CDR1 DFQATT, CDR2 SNEGSKA (reference sequence). The length of the CDR3 is 13 residues. The CDR3 DNA reads TGCAGTGCTAGACTAGCGGTGCAAGAGACCCAGTACTTC. Amino acid sequence: CSARLAVQETQYF.

This chain links TRBV6-5 with TRBJ1-2; D ambiguous. The V end lost 6 bases, the J end lost 4 bases, and 18 bases lay between the germline ends. The length of the CDR3 is 15 residues. Germline CDR1 and CDR2: MNHEY and SVGAGI. The CDR3 DNA follows: TGTGCCAGCAGCCGACGCTCCGCACAGCCCTATGGCTACACCTTC. Encoded protein: CASSRRSAQPYGYTF.

This clonotype was counted only a few times. The chain joins TRBV2 to TRBJ2-6; D not certain. Germline-derived CDR1 and CDR2 are SNHLY and FYNNEI. The CDR3 spans 13 residues. Trimming removed 8 bases at V and 4 bases at J, with 9 bases between. The CDR3 DNA follows: TGTGCCAGCCAGTACTCCGGGGCCAACGTCCTGACTTTC. This gives the protein CASQYSGANVLTF. The whole variable domain, remainder taken from reference TRBV2 and TRBJ2-6, is EPEVTQTPSHQVTQMGQEVILRCVPISNHLYFYWYRQILGQKVEFLVSFYNNEISEKSEIFDDQFSVERPDGSNFTLKIRSTKLEDSAMYFCASQYSGANVLTFGAGSRLTVL.

This clonotype was recorded at least ten times. As DNA, the CDR3 is TGCGCCAGCAGCCTACAGGGGAATTACGAGCAGTACTTC. This sequence encodes CASSLQGNYEQYF. J is TRBJ2-7 and V is TRBV5-1, with TRBD1 matching 7 bases. V lost 4 bases to trimming and J lost 4 bases; unmatched junction nucleotides: 5. This CDR3 contains 13 residues. CDR1 is SGHRS, CDR2 YFSETQ, per germline.

The rearrangement joins TRBV25-1 to TRBJ2-3; D tentatively fits TRBD1 or TRBD2 (5 bases each). CDR3 length: 17 amino acids. V was clipped by 6 bases and J by 6 bases, with 25 bases between them. Germline CDR1 reads MGHDK; CDR2 reads SYGVNS. CDR3 nucleotide sequence: TGTGCCAGCAGCCTACCAGGTCGGGGCGGAAAGAGGGATACGCAGTATTTT. This codes for CASSLPGRGGKRDTQYF.

This clonotype has only a few counts. This rearrangement joins TRBV12-5 to TRBJ2-2, with a weak D call TRBD1 (6 bases). CDR1 is LGHNT and CDR2 is FRNRAP in the germline V gene. Trimming stripped 6 bases from V and 2 bases from J, with 19 bases between. CDR3 length: 17 residues. CDR3 bases: TGTGCTAGTGGACCCCCGGCCGGGACAACCAACACCGGGGAGCTGTTTTTT. It yields the protein CASGPPAGTTNTGELFF.